These T cell receptor beta chains were read from a single sample in a study of T-cell memory formation after mild COVID-19. In TCRdb, the 5' RACE reads were re-called with MiXCR into one record per CDR3 protein. The sample has roughly 280,000 distinct CDR3 sequences, 7.5% to 9.5% seen once. The specimen was PBMCs or a T cell subset sorted from them (not recorded which). These receptors were collected from a man aged 18 to 35 who had mild COVID-19 (a few samples of this study predate the infection). Cell type and time point are not known. Both conserved end residues are part of each CDR3. The D gene is left open where the match is weak. A clone size is listed for some rows: how often the clone was seen (once, few, many), or a class if it is expanded.

abundance	d_gene	v_gene	j_gene	len	CDR3aa	CDR3nt
NA	TRBD1	TRBV7-6	TRBJ1-6	15	CASSEHDRGRAPLHF	TGTGCCAGCAGCGAACACGACAGGGGGAGGGCACCCCTCCACTTT
few	TRBD1	TRBV9	TRBJ2-3	16	CASSDTGTGGPDTQYF	TGTGCCAGCAGCGATACCGGGACAGGGGGCCCAGATACGCAGTATTTT
many	TRBD1	TRBV5-1	TRBJ1-1	19	CASSLGVISAGTGRTEAFF	TGCGCCAGCAGCTTGGGGGTTATCAGTGCCGGGACAGGGAGGACTGAAGCTTTCTTT
NA	NA	TRBV29-1	TRBJ1-2	12	CSVESGGGGYTF	TGCAGCGTTGAAAGCGGGGGCGGTGGCTACACCTTC
many	NA	TRBV4-1	TRBJ1-1	14	CASSQDQLNTEAFF	TGCGCCAGCAGCCAAGATCAGCTGAACACTGAAGCTTTCTTT
once	TRBD2	TRBV7-2	TRBJ2-3	19	CASSFRSFGGEASGDTQYF	TGTGCCAGCAGCTTTCGTAGCTTTGGGGGGGAAGCCAGTGGAGATACGCAGTATTTT
few	NA	TRBV6-4	TRBJ1-1	12	CASNGGNTEAFF	TGTGCCAGCAATGGGGGGAACACTGAAGCTTTCTTT
few	TRBD2	TRBV11-2	TRBJ2-2	18	CASSPWASGGPNTGELFF	TGTGCCAGCAGCCCCTGGGCTAGCGGGGGGCCGAACACCGGGGAGCTGTTTTTT
NA	NA	TRBV6-5	TRBJ1-1	14	CASSRTGGRTEAFF	TGTGCCAGCAGTCGGACTGGGGGTCGCACTGAAGCTTTCTTT
many	NA	TRBV4-1	TRBJ1-5	15	CASSQAPTALKPQHF	TGCGCCAGCAGCCAAGCCCCGACAGCCTTGAAGCCCCAGCATTTT
NA	TRBD2	TRBV3-1	TRBJ2-5	17	CASSPMTASGAVETQYF	TGTGCCAGCAGCCCAATGACTGCCAGCGGGGCGGTCGAGACCCAGTACTTC
NA	NA	TRBV2	TRBJ1-5	14	CASSDAGQDQPQHF	TGTGCCAGCAGTGACGCGGGGCAGGATCAGCCCCAGCATTTT
NA	NA	TRBV7-9	TRBJ2-1	20	CASSLPPKGRSQSSYNEQFF	TGTGCCAGCAGCTTGCCCCCGAAGGGCAGGTCCCAGAGCTCCTACAATGAGCAGTTCTTC